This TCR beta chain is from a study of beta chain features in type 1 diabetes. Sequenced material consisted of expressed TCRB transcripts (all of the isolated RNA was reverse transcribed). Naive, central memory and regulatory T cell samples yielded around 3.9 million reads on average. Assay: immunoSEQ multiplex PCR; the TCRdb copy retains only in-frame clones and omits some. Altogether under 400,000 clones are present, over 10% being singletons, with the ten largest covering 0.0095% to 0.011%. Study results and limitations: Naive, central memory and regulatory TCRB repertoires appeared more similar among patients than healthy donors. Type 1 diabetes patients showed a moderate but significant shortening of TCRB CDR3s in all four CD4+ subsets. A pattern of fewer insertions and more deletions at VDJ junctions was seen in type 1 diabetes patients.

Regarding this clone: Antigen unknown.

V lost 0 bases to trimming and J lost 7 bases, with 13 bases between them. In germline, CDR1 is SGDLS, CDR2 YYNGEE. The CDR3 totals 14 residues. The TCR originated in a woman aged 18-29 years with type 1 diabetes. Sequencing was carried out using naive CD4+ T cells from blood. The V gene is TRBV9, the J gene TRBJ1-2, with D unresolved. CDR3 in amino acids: CASSVAYRLSGYTF. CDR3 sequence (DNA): TGTGCCAGCAGCGTAGCTTACCGGTTAAGTGGCTACACCTTC.